The sample holds a few counts of the clone carrying this T cell receptor (beta chain). This sample is part of a study of cytomegalovirus exposure and HLA in healthy donors. Germline V gene lookup returns CDR1 LNHNV and CDR2 YYDKDF (reference sequence). Trimming took off 0 bases at V and 1 base at J, with 4 bases between the two ends. This CDR3 spans 13 amino acids. Amplification used 60 Vbeta primers and 13 Jbeta primers. Using immunoSEQ multiplex PCR, the repertoire was profiled, and TCRdb retains in-frame clones only, with some absent. The sample shows a few hundred thousand clones, 72% of them seen only once.

The J gene is TRBJ2-7, the V gene TRBV15; D not certain. This receptor was obtained from a female donor in good health and CMV-seronegative. The sample consisted of PBMCs. CDR3 residues: CATSRDQSYEQYF. CDR3 nucleotide sequence: TGTGCCACCAGCAGAGATCAATCCTACGAGCAGTACTTC.